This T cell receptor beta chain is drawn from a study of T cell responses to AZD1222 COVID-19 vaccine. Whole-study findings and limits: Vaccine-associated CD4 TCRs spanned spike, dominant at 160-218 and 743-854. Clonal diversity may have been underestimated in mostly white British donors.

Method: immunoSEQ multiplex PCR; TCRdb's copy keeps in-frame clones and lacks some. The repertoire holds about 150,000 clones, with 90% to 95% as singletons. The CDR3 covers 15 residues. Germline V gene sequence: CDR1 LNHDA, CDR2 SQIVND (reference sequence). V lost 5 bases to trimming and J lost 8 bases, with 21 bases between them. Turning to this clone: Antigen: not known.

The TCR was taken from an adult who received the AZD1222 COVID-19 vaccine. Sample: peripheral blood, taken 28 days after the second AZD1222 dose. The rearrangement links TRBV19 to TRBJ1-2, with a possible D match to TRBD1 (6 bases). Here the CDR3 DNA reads TGTGCCAGTAGTCCGCAAATCCCGGGGGCGCGAGGCTACACCTTC. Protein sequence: CASSPQIPGARGYTF.